The present entry profiles one T cell receptor (beta chain) with its context. This sample was included in a study of blood T cell repertoires in COVID-19. Study overall: T cells, B-cell-depleted T cells, or PBMCs provided the cDNA or gDNA that served as material.

Individuals aged 18 to 89 years were recruited from 24 US areas. Assignment of participants to cohorts was predicated upon participant-reported clinical history. The ends were cut back, 2 bases at V and 3 bases at J, with 11 bases in the middle. The CDR3 sequence is 13 residues long. Germline-derived CDR1 and CDR2 are GTSNPN and SVGIG (reference sequence). Original handling: Reference gene primer amplification gave estimated nucleated cell counts. TCRdb's table, derived via immunoSEQ multiplex PCR, lists solely in-frame clones and lacks some. The V and J calls and clone size come from that table; D and trimming were worked out from the DNA. Among fewer than 350,000 clones listed, around 85% were seen once.

The rearrangement joins TRBV30 to TRBJ2-7, with D maybe TRBD1 (5 bases). This TCR was recovered from a man under 40 who had recovered from COVID-19. The specimen sequenced was PBMCs or T cells enriched from blood (not recorded which). The CDR3, as DNA: TGTGCCTGGAGTTTCCAAGACAGCTACGAGCAGTACTTC. The encoded protein is CAWSFQDSYEQYF.